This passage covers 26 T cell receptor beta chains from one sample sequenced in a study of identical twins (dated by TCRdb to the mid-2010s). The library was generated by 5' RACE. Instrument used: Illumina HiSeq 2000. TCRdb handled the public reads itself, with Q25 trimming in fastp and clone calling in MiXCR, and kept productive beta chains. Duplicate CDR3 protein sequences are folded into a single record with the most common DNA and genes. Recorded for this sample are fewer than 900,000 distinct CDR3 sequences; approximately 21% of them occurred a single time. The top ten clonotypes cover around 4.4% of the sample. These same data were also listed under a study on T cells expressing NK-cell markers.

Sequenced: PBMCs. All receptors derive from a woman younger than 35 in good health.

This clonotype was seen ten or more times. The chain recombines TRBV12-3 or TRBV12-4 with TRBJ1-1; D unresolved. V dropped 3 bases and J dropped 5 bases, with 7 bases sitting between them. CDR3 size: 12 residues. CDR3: CASSFGETEAFF. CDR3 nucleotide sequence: TGTGCCAGCAGTTTCGGGGAAACTGAAGCTTTCTTT.

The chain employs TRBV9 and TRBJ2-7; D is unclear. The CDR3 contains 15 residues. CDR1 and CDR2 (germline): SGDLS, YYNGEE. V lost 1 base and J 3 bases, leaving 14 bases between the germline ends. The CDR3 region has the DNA TGTGCCAGCAGCGTAAGTTGGGTGACTCACTACGAGCAGTACTTC. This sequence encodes CASSVSWVTHYEQYF.

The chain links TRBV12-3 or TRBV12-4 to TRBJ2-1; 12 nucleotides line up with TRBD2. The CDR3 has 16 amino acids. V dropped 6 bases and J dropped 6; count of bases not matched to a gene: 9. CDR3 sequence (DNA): TGTGCCAGCAGACTCGCTAGCGGGGGGGAACCCAATGAGCAGTTCTTC. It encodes CASRLASGGEPNEQFF.

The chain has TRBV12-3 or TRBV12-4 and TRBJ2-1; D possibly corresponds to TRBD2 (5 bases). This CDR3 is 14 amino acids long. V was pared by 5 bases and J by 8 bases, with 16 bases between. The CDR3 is CASSGRLLVDEQFF. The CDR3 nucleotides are TGTGCCAGCAGTGGCCGTCTACTAGTCGATGAGCAGTTCTTC.

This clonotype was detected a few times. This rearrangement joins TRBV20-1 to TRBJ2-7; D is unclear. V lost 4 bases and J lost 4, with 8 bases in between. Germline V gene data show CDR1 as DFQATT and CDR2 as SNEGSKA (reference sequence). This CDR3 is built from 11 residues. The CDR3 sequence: CSAILDYEQYF. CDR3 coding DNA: TGCAGTGCTATATTAGATTACGAGCAGTACTTC.

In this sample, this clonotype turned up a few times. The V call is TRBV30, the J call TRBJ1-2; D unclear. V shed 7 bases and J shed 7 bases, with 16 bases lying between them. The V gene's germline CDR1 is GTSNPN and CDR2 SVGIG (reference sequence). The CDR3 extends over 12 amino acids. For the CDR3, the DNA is TGTGCCTTCAACGGCCTCGTGGGTGGCTACACCTTC. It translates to CAFNGLVGGYTF.

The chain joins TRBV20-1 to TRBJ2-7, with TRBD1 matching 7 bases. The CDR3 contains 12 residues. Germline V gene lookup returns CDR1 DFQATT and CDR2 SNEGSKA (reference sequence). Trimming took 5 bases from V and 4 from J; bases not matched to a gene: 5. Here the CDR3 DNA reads TGCAGTGCTTACAGGGGAAAGTACGAGCAGTACTTC. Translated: CSAYRGKYEQYF.

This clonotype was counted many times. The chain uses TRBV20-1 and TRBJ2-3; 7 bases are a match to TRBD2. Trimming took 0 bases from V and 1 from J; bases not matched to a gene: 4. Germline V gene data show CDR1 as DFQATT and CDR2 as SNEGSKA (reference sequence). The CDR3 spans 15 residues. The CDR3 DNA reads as TGCAGTGCTAGAGATCTGGGGGGGGGCACAGATACGCAGTATTTT. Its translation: CSARDLGGGTDTQYF.

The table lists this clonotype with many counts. CDR3 sequence (DNA): TGCAGTGCTAGGGACAGTTTCTCCACAGATACGCAGTATTTT. Protein product: CSARDSFSTDTQYF. The chain joins TRBV20-1 to TRBJ2-3, with D possibly being TRBD1 (6 bases). V was cut by 3 bases and J by 2 bases, with 12 bases left in between. Germline values: CDR1 DFQATT, CDR2 SNEGSKA (reference sequence). This CDR3 has 14 amino acids.

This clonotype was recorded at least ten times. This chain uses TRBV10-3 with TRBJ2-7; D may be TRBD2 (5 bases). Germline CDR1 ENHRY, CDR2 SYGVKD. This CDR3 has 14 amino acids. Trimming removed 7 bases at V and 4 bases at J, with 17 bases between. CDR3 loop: CAINSDQTTYEQYF. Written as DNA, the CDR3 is TGTGCCATCAATAGCGACCAGACAACTTACGAGCAGTACTTC.

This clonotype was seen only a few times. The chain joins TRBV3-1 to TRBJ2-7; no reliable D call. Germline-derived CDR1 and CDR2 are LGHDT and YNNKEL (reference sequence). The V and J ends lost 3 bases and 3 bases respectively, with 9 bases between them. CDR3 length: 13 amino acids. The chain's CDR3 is CASSQDRVYEQYF. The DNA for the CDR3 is TGTGCCAGCAGCCAGGATCGGGTCTACGAGCAGTACTTC.

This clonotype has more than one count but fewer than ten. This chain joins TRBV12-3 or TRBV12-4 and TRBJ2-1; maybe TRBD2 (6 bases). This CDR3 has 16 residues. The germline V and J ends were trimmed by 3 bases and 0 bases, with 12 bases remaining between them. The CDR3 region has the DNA TGTGCCAGCAGTTTGTTGGGACTCAGCTCCTACAATGAGCAGTTCTTC. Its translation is CASSLLGLSSYNEQFF.

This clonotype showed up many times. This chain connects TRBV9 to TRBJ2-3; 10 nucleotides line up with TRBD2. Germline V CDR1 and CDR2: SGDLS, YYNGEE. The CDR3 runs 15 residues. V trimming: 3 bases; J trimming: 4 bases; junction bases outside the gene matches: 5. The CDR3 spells CASSASGSTPDTQYF. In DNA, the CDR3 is TGTGCCAGCAGCGCTAGCGGGAGTACACCAGATACGCAGTATTTT.

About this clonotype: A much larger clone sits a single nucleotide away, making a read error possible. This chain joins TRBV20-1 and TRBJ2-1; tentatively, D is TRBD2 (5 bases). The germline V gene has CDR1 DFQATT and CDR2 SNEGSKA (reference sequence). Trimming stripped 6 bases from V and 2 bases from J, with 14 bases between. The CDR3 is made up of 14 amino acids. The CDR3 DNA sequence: TGCAGTGCCTCGGGAAGGGTCACCTACAATGAGCAGTTCTTC. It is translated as CSASGRVTYNEQFF.

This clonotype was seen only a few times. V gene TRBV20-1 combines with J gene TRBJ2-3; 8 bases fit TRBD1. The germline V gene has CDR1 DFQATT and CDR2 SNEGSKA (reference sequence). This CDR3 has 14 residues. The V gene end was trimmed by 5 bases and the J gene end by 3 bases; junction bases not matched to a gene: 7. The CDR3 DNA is TGCAGTGCTGGTATAAGGACAGGGACAGATACGCAGTATTTT. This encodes CSAGIRTGTDTQYF.

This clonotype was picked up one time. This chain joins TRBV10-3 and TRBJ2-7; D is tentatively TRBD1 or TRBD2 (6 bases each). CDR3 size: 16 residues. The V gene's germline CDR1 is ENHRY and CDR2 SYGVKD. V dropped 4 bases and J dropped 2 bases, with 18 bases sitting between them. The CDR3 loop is CAISGLGIRGAYEQYF. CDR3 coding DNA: TGTGCCATCAGTGGTCTCGGAATAAGGGGGGCCTACGAGCAGTACTTC.

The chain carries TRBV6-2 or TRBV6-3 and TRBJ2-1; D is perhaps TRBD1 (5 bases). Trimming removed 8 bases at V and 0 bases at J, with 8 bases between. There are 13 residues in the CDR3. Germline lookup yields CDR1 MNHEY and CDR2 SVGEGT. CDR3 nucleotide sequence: TGTGCCAGCCTGACAGACTCCTACAATGAGCAGTTCTTC. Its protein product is CASLTDSYNEQFF.

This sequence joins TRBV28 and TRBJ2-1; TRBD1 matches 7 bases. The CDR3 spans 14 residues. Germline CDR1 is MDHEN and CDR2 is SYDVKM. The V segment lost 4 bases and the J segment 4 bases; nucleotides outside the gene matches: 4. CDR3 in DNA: TGTGCCAGCAGTTCCCCGGGACAGTACAATGAGCAGTTCTTC. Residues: CASSSPGQYNEQFF.

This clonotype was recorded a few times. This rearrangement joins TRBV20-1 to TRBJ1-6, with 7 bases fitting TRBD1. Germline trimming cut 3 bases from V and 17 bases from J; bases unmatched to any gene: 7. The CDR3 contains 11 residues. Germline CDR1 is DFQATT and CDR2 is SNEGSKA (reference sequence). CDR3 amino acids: CSASPTGMFHF. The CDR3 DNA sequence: TGCAGTGCTAGCCCGACAGGGATGTTCCACTTT.

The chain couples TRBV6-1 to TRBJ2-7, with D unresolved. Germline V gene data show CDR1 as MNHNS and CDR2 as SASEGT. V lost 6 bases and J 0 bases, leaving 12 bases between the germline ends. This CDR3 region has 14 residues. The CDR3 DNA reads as TGTGCCAGCAGACCTATGCTCGGCTCCTACGAGCAGTACTTC. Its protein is CASRPMLGSYEQYF.

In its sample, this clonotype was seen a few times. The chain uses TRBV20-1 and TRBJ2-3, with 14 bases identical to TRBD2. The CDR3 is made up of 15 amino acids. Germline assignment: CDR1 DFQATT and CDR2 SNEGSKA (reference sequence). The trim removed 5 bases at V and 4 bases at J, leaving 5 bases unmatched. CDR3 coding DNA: TGCAGTGCTGGACTAGCGGGAGGATTCGCAGATACGCAGTATTTT. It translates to CSAGLAGGFADTQYF.

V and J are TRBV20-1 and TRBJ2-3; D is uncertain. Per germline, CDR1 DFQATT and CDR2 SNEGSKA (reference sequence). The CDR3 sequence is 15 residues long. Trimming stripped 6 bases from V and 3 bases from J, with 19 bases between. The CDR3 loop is CSAPVGVPPTDTQYF. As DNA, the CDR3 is TGCAGTGCCCCCGTTGGGGTACCTCCAACAGATACGCAGTATTTT.

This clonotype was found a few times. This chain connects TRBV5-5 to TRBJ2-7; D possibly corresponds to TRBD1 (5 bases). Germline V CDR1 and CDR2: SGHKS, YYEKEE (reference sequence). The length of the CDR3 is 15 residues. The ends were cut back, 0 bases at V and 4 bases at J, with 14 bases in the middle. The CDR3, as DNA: TGTGCCAGCAGCTTGGGTTTGGGGCGGTCGTACGAGCAGTACTTC. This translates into CASSLGLGRSYEQYF.

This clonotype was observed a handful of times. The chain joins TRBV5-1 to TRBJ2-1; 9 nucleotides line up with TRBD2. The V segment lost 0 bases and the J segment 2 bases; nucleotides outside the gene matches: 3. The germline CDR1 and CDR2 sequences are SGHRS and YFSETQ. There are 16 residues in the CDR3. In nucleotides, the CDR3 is TGCGCCAGCAGCTTGGCAGGCGGGAGGGCCTACAATGAGCAGTTCTTC. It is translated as CASSLAGGRAYNEQFF. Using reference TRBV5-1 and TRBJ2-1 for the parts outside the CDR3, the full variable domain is KAGVTQTPRYLIKTRGQQVTLSCSPISGHRSVSWYQQTPGQGLQFLFEYFSETQRNKGNFPGRFSGRQFSNSRSEMNVSTLELGDSALYLCASSLAGGRAYNEQFFGPGTRLTVL.

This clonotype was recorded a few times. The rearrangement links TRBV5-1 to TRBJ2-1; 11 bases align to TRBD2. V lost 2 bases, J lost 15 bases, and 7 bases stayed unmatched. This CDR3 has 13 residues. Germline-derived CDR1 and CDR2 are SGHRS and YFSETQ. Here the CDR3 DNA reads TGCGCCAGCAGCTTCCTTAGCGGGAGGGCCCGGTTCTTC. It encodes CASSFLSGRARFF. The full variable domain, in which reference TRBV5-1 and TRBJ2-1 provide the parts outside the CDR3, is KAGVTQTPRYLIKTRGQQVTLSCSPISGHRSVSWYQQTPGQGLQFLFEYFSETQRNKGNFPGRFSGRQFSNSRSEMNVSTLELGDSALYLCASSFLSGRARFFGPGTRLTVL.

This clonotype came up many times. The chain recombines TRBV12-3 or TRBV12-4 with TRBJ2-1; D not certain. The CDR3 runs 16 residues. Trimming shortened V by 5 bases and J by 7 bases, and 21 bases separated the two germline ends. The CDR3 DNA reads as TGTGCCAGCAGTCTATCCGGGCCCGGAGAAGTTAATGAGCAGTTCTTC. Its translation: CASSLSGPGEVNEQFF.